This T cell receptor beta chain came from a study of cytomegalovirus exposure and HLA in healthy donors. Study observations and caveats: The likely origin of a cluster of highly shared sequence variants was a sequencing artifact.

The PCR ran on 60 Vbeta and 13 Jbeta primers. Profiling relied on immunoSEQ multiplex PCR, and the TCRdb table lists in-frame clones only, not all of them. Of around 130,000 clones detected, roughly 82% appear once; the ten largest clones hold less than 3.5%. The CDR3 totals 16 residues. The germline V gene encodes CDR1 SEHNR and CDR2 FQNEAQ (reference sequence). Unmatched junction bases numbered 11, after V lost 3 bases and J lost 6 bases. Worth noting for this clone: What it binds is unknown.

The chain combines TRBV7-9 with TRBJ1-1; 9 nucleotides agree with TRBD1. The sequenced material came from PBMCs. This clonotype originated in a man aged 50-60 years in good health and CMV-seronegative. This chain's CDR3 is CASSLVGSYRGPEAFF. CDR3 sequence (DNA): TGTGCCAGCAGCTTGGTTGGGTCGTACAGGGGGCCTGAAGCTTTCTTT.